These 28 T cell receptor beta chains came from one sample sequenced in a study of cytomegalovirus exposure and HLA in healthy donors. 13 Jbeta primers and 60 Vbeta primers were used for the PCR. TCRdb keeps only in-frame clones here, not all; method: immunoSEQ multiplex PCR. The table has hundreds of thousands of clones, 70% to 85% seen once. The sequenced material came from PBMCs. Receptors originate from a woman in her sixties or seventies in good health and CMV-seropositive.

This chain links TRBV7-2 with TRBJ2-5; no clear D. Germline lookup yields CDR1 SGHTA and CDR2 FQGNSA. This CDR3 region has 13 residues. Trimming stripped 3 bases from V and 5 bases from J, with 10 bases between. The CDR3 is CASSFPPVETQYF. The CDR3, as DNA: TGTGCCAGCAGCTTCCCCCCTGTGGAGACCCAGTACTTC.

This clone was observed a few times. The genes are TRBV7-8 and TRBJ2-7; 7 bases map to TRBD1. CDR3 length: 15 amino acids. Per germline, CDR1 SGHVS and CDR2 FQNEAQ. After removal of 2 bases from V and 3 bases from J, the junction contained 7 bases not matched to a gene. CDR3 protein: CASSLRQGFLYEQYF. DNA of the CDR3: TGTGCCAGCAGCTTAAGACAGGGATTTCTCTACGAGCAGTACTTC.

With regard to this clone: One end of the junction is discordant with germline, which a read error may explain. V usage is TRBV9 and J usage is TRBJ1-2; unclear D gene. This CDR3 has 14 residues. Germline CDR1 SGDLS, CDR2 YYNGEE. The CDR3 DNA reads TGTGCCAGCACCGTAGGTGGCACCAACTATGGCTACACCTTC. Protein product: CASTVGGTNYGYTF.

V and J are TRBV5-1 and TRBJ2-3; TRBD1 matches at 11 bases. CDR3 length: 16 residues. Germline-derived CDR1 and CDR2 are SGHRS and YFSETQ. The junction had 8 bases not matched to a gene; V was cut back by 4 bases and J by 4 bases. CDR3 region: CASSNGQGAWADTQYF. The DNA for the CDR3 is TGCGCCAGCAGCAACGGACAGGGGGCTTGGGCAGATACGCAGTATTTT.

The V call is TRBV9, the J call TRBJ1-2; D perhaps matches TRBD1 (6 bases). This CDR3 comprises 15 residues. The V and J ends lost 3 bases and 1 base respectively, with 13 bases between them. In germline, CDR1 is SGDLS, CDR2 YYNGEE. The CDR3 loop reads CASSEQGLGNYGYTF. Written as DNA, the CDR3 is TGTGCCAGCAGCGAACAGGGACTAGGTAACTATGGCTACACCTTC.

There are a few counts of this clone. This chain joins TRBV4-1 and TRBJ2-7; D possibly corresponds to TRBD1 (6 bases). Trimming took 4 bases from V and 5 from J, leaving 12 bases between them. There are 13 residues in the CDR3. The germline gives CDR1 MGHRA, CDR2 YSYEKL. The CDR3 DNA reads TGCGCCAGCAGCCGCACAGGGTACGACGAGCAGTACTTC. It codes for CASSRTGYDEQYF.

The genes are TRBV6-1 and TRBJ2-1; D is ambiguous. The CDR3 is 12 amino acids. The V and J ends lost 4 bases and 4 bases respectively, with 5 bases between them. Germline V gene data show CDR1 as MNHNS and CDR2 as SASEGT. The CDR3 coding sequence is TGTGCCAGCAGTGGAGAGTACAATGAGCAGTTCTTC. It yields the protein CASSGEYNEQFF.

The chain links TRBV9 to TRBJ1-1; D is perhaps TRBD1 (5 bases). The CDR3 has 14 residues. Germline V gene sequence: CDR1 SGDLS, CDR2 YYNGEE. Between the trimmed V and J ends, which lost 4 bases and 11 bases, there was a span of 21 bases. CDR3 coding DNA: TGTGCCAGCAGCCCACAGGTATGGGGCTCCAGGGCTTTCTTT. Encoded protein: CASSPQVWGSRAFF.

The chain has TRBV11-3 and TRBJ2-1, with 13 bases matching TRBD2. Per the germline V gene, CDR1 is SGHNT and CDR2 is YENEEA. The CDR3 runs 18 residues. Trimming at V came to 1 base and at J to 0 bases, leaving 3 bases not matched to a gene. Written as DNA, the CDR3 is TGTGCCAGCAGCTTAGGAGGACTAGCGGGGGTCTCCTACAATGAGCAGTTCTTC. Translation gives CASSLGGLAGVSYNEQFF.

The chain combines TRBV6-1 with TRBJ1-3; tentatively, D is TRBD1 (5 bases). Trimming cost V 7 bases and J 4 bases, with 14 bases left between them. Germline values: CDR1 MNHNS, CDR2 SASEGT. This CDR3 region has 14 residues. In DNA form, the CDR3 reads TGTGCCAGCAAAACGGGGGTATCAGGAAACACCATATATTTT. It encodes CASKTGVSGNTIYF.

The CDR3 loop reads CASSVGAHGYTF. The CDR3 DNA reads as TGTGCCAGCAGCGTGGGGGCGCATGGCTACACCTTC. The rearrangement joins TRBV9 to TRBJ1-2, with a tentative D call TRBD1 (6 bases). Germline V gives CDR1 SGDLS, CDR2 YYNGEE. This CDR3 is 12 amino acids long. With 2 bases removed from V and 6 bases from J, the gap between germline ends came to 8 bases.

V is TRBV18 and J is TRBJ2-7; 9 bases line up with TRBD1. The germline V gene has CDR1 KGHSH and CDR2 LQKENI. The CDR3 contains 15 residues. V lost 4 bases, J lost 4 bases, and 8 bases stayed unmatched. The CDR3 DNA sequence: TGTGCCAGCTCACTGACGACAGGGGGTAAATACGAGCAGTACTTC. Its protein product is CASSLTTGGKYEQYF.

This clone was recorded a few times. CDR3: CAWSVRRARQYF. CDR3 DNA: TGTGCCTGGAGTGTAAGGAGGGCCCGGCAGTACTTC. The chain joins TRBV30 to TRBJ2-7; D perhaps matches TRBD2 (6 bases). The length of the CDR3 is 12 residues. The V end lost 0 bases, the J end lost 9 bases, and 12 bases lay between the germline ends. CDR1 and CDR2 (germline): GTSNPN, SVGIG (reference sequence).

The V gene is TRBV7-2, the J gene TRBJ2-7, with TRBD1 matching 10 bases. The CDR3 runs 18 residues. The V gene's germline CDR1 is SGHTA and CDR2 FQGNSA. Germline trimming cut 5 bases from V and 0 bases from J; bases unmatched to any gene: 13. The DNA for the CDR3 is TGTGCCAGCAGCCCCCGGGACAGGGGAAGCCTTACCTCCTACGAGCAGTACTTC. Translating gives CASSPRDRGSLTSYEQYF.

This clone was observed a few times. The chain uses TRBV6-1 and TRBJ2-1; a possible D gene is TRBD1 (5 bases). V lost 7 bases to trimming and J lost 2 bases, with 15 bases between them. Germline V gives CDR1 MNHNS, CDR2 SASEGT. CDR3 size: 15 residues. The CDR3 spells CASTPPGSPYNEQFF. CDR3 bases: TGTGCCAGCACCCCCCCAGGGTCGCCCTACAATGAGCAGTTCTTC.

The chain couples TRBV11-2 to TRBJ2-3; 7 nucleotides line up with TRBD2. Unmatched junction bases numbered 13, after V lost 6 bases and J lost 4 bases. CDR3 length equals 16 residues. The germline V gene has CDR1 SGHAT and CDR2 FQNNGV. The CDR3 bases are TGTGCCAGCAGGCACAAGAGCGGGGTGGAGGCAGATACGCAGTATTTT. The encoded protein is CASRHKSGVEADTQYF.

The chain links TRBV27 to TRBJ2-3; D is possibly TRBD2 (5 bases). V lost 4 bases to trimming and J lost 3 bases, with 17 bases between them. This CDR3 has 16 amino acids. The V gene's germline CDR1 is MNHEY and CDR2 SMNVEV (reference sequence). CDR3 DNA sequence: TGTGCCAGCAGTTACCGGGGAGAAACGTATACAGATACGCAGTATTTT. Translating it yields CASSYRGETYTDTQYF.

The J gene is TRBJ1-4, the V gene TRBV25-1; 7 nucleotides agree with TRBD1. With V trimmed by 1 base and J by 3 bases, 5 bases remained unmatched. CDR3 length: 16 residues. Germline CDR1 and CDR2: MGHDK and SYGVNS. This CDR3 is CASSESRQGSNEKLFF. DNA of the CDR3: TGTGCCAGCAGTGAATCCCGACAGGGTTCTAATGAAAAACTGTTTTTT.

V is TRBV6-1 and J is TRBJ2-2; 7 positions match TRBD2. J lost 4 bases, V lost 5 bases, and 7 bases had no gene match. This CDR3 spans 15 amino acids. CDR1 is MNHNS, CDR2 SASEGT, per germline. CDR3 coding DNA: TGTGCCAGCAGTATCCGGGACTACCTCACCGGGGAGCTGTTTTTT. Translating it yields CASSIRDYLTGELFF.

V is TRBV12-5 and J is TRBJ2-5, with TRBD1 matching over 8 bases. The germline gives CDR1 LGHNT, CDR2 FRNRAP. The CDR3 contains 15 residues. V lost 2 bases, J lost 0 bases, and 2 bases stayed unmatched. CDR3 DNA: TGTGCTAGTGGTTTGAACAGGGGGTACCAAGAGACCCAGTACTTC. Its protein is CASGLNRGYQETQYF.

V is TRBV7-9 and J is TRBJ1-2; D may be TRBD1 (6 bases). The ends were cut back, 4 bases at V and 3 bases at J, with 12 bases in the middle. Germline assignment: CDR1 SEHNR and CDR2 FQNEAQ (reference sequence). This CDR3 has 14 residues. CDR3 region: CASSWTRTDYGYTF. The CDR3 nucleotides are TGTGCCAGCAGCTGGACCCGGACAGACTATGGCTACACCTTC. Full variable domain (outside the CDR3, taken from reference TRBV7-9 and TRBJ1-2): DTGVSQNPRHKITKRGQNVTFRCDPISEHNRLYWYRQTLGQGPEFLTYFQNEAQLEKSRLLSDRFSAERPKGSFSTLEIQRTEQGDSAMYLCASSWTRTDYGYTFGSGTRLTVV.

The chain recombines TRBV5-1 with TRBJ2-1, with 10 nucleotides matching TRBD2. Germline V lookup: CDR1 SGHRS, CDR2 YFSETQ. The CDR3 loop spans 16 amino acids. V lost 3 bases and J lost 1; bases outside the gene matches: 4. CDR3 loop: CASSYMTSGSYNEQFF. CDR3 nucleotides: TGCGCCAGCAGCTACATGACTAGCGGGTCCTACAATGAGCAGTTCTTC.

To note about this clone: Other DNA variants within this sample encode the same CDR3. This chain connects TRBV28 to TRBJ1-2, with a weak D call TRBD1 (5 bases). V gave up 3 bases and J gave up 1 base, with 6 bases separating them. CDR1 is MDHEN and CDR2 is SYDVKM in the germline V gene. This CDR3 is built from 13 residues. In DNA form, the CDR3 reads TGTGCCAGCAGTTTCGGGGGTAACTATGGCTACACCTTC. This codes for CASSFGGNYGYTF.

The chain uses TRBV5-1 and TRBJ2-5; 7 bases match TRBD1. The CDR3 is 14 residues long. Trimming removed 1 base from V and 3 bases from J; junction bases left unmatched: 3. The germline V gene has CDR1 SGHRS and CDR2 YFSETQ. The CDR3 nucleotides read TGCGCCAGCAGCTTGCCTCAGGGGGAAGAGACCCAGTACTTC. This codes for CASSLPQGEETQYF.

Only a few counts were recorded for this clone. This chain joins TRBV7-2 and TRBJ2-1; 8 nucleotides agree with TRBD2. J was trimmed by 4 bases and V by 2 bases; bases with no gene match: 7. Germline-derived CDR1 and CDR2 are SGHTA and FQGNSA. The CDR3 has 16 residues. The CDR3 sequence: CASSLNYPSGYNEQFF. In DNA form, the CDR3 reads TGTGCCAGCAGCTTAAACTACCCTAGCGGGTACAATGAGCAGTTCTTC.

This sequence joins TRBV13 and TRBJ1-2; D may be TRBD1 (6 bases). The CDR3 runs 17 residues. The V gene lost 2 bases and the J gene lost 3 bases, with 19 bases spanning the gap. Germline loops: CDR1 PRHDT, CDR2 FYEKMQ (reference sequence). Written as DNA, the CDR3 is TGTGCCAGCAGCTTACCACGCGGTAACAGGGTGGACTATGGCTACACCTTC. Translation gives CASSLPRGNRVDYGYTF.

In this sample, this clone turned up once. The chain couples TRBV2 to TRBJ1-1, with D perhaps matching TRBD1 (6 bases). The CDR3 covers 13 residues. Germline V lookup: CDR1 SNHLY, CDR2 FYNNEI. V was trimmed by 6 bases and J by 3 bases, leaving 11 bases between them. Here the CDR3 reads CASSQGRDTEAFF. In DNA, the CDR3 is TGTGCCAGCAGCCAGGGGCGGGACACTGAAGCTTTCTTT.

The chain has TRBV18 and TRBJ1-1; TRBD1 is a possible D gene (6 bases). The germline V gene has CDR1 KGHSH and CDR2 LQKENI. V was clipped by 3 bases and J by 1 base, with 9 bases between them. The CDR3 is made up of 14 amino acids. The CDR3, as DNA: TGTGCCAGCTCACCGGACAGTCCGAACACTGAAGCTTTCTTT. The encoded protein is CASSPDSPNTEAFF.